This T cell receptor (beta chain) was found in a study of blood T cells in healthy people across ages. Together with a sample-barcoded 5' primer, a J-beta primer mix was included in a second PCR lasting about 6 to 11 cycles. TCRdb processed the 5' RACE reads anew with MiXCR; each CDR3 protein has one entry. This table holds under 1,000,000 distinct CDR3 sequences, about 34% found once. In the case of this clonotype: One end of the junction is discordant with germline, which a read error may explain.

Germline V CDR1 and CDR2: LGHNA, YSLEER. The CDR3 loop spans 13 amino acids. Input material: blood. This clonotype was sampled from a man aged 18 to 30 in good health. The V gene is TRBV4-3, the J gene TRBJ2-3; D is ambiguous. The CDR3 DNA reads TGCGCCAGCAGCCATTTTCAAGCAGATACGCGGTATTTT. This encodes CASSHFQADTRYF.